This TCR beta chain is drawn from a study of T cell changes during pregnancy in multiple sclerosis. Germline V gives CDR1 SGHRS, CDR2 YFSETQ. The CDR3 is made up of 17 amino acids. Trimming at V came to 5 bases and at J to 0 bases, leaving 9 bases not matched to a gene. TCRdb's table, derived via immunoSEQ multiplex PCR, lists solely in-frame clones and lacks some. Of 69,000 or so clones in the sample, around 94% were seen once. Specimen: peripheral blood, collected before pregnancy. This receptor was obtained from a female donor with multiple sclerosis, enrolled in a pregnancy study. V usage is TRBV5-1 and J usage is TRBJ2-1; 9 nucleotides align to TRBD2. The CDR3 DNA sequence: TGCGCCAGCAGACGGGCGGGGGGGAGAAGCTCCTACAATGAGCAGTTCTTC. This sequence encodes CASRRAGGRSSYNEQFF.